This T cell receptor (beta chain) is from a study of response to subunit inactivated influenza vaccine. General study points: T cells newly recruited by each seasonal influenza vaccination are few, the authors suggested.

TCRdb re-analysed the RT-PCR reads in MiXCR, keeping a single row per CDR3 protein. The sample lists fewer than 650,000 distinct CDR3 sequences, 10% to 15% occurring once. The CDR3 consists of 13 residues. V gave up 5 bases and J gave up 0 bases, with 9 bases separating them. CDR1 is DFQATT, CDR2 SNEGSKA, per germline (reference sequence). This clonotype was seen repeatedly, ten times or more. Antigen: not known. The sequence came from a man aged 45-65 years who received an inactivated influenza vaccine. The V and J genes are TRBV20-1 and TRBJ2-3; D is ambiguous. The sample here was PBMCs from blood, taken about 40 days after vaccination. DNA of the CDR3: TGCAGTGCTCCTATACCTAGCACAGATACGCAGTATTTT. This encodes CSAPIPSTDTQYF.